The 24 T cell receptor beta chains below all came from one sample that was sequenced in a study of beta chain features in type 1 diabetes. Study results and limitations: Type 1 diabetes patients showed a moderate but significant shortening of TCRB CDR3s in all four CD4+ subsets.

The authors reverse transcribed all of the isolated RNA, so sequencing captured expressed TCRB transcripts. Method: immunoSEQ multiplex PCR; TCRdb's copy keeps in-frame clones and lacks some. The sample has about 280,000 clones, 14% to 15% seen once. These receptors lack a known antigen. The sample consisted of naive CD4+ T cells from blood. The receptors shown here come from a man younger than 35 with type 1 diabetes.

There are a few counts of this clone. This rearrangement joins TRBV28 to TRBJ2-7; no clear D gene. Germline V CDR1 and CDR2: MDHEN, SYDVKM. The CDR3 is 14 amino acids. The ends were cut back, 4 bases at V and 3 bases at J, with 13 bases in the middle. CDR3: CASSSPYSNYEQYF. CDR3 bases: TGTGCCAGCAGTTCACCCTACAGTAACTACGAGCAGTACTTC.

This clone has a handful of counts. The chain recombines TRBV7-9 with TRBJ2-7; TRBD1 matches 7 bases. This CDR3 contains 14 residues. CDR1 is SEHNR and CDR2 is FQNEAQ in the germline V gene (reference sequence). The junction had 5 bases not matched to a gene; V was cut back by 4 bases and J by 2 bases. Here the CDR3 DNA reads TGTGCCAGCAGCTACGGGACAGAGGCCTACGAGCAGTACTTC. Translation gives CASSYGTEAYEQYF.

This clone has only a few counts. The chain joins TRBV28 to TRBJ2-1; 10 bases fit TRBD1. Germline CDR1 reads MDHEN; CDR2 reads SYDVKM. The CDR3 extends over 15 amino acids. The ends lost 3 bases at V and 6 bases at J; junction bases unmatched: 5. The CDR3 sequence: CASSFIGQGVNEQFF. In DNA, the CDR3 is TGTGCCAGCAGTTTCATTGGACAGGGGGTCAATGAGCAGTTCTTC.

The V call is TRBV30, the J call TRBJ2-3; 10 bases are a match to TRBD1. V was pared by 0 bases and J by 8 bases, with 5 bases of the junction left unmatched. This CDR3 spans 14 amino acids. Per the germline V gene, CDR1 is GTSNPN and CDR2 is SVGIG (reference sequence). CDR3 DNA: TGTGCCTGGAGTGTCGGACAGGGGGTCGGTACGCAGTATTTT. This translates into CAWSVGQGVGTQYF.

This clone has just a few counts. The chain couples TRBV7-9 to TRBJ2-7, with D maybe TRBD2 (6 bases). V lost 1 base and J 3 bases, leaving 13 bases between the germline ends. Germline V gives CDR1 SEHNR, CDR2 FQNEAQ (reference sequence). This CDR3 is built from 15 residues. The CDR3 DNA is TGTGCCAGCAGCTTAGGGACTACCTCTTACTACGAGCAGTACTTC. Translation gives CASSLGTTSYYEQYF.

This clone was detected a few times. The chain combines TRBV6-5 with TRBJ2-3; 9 bases are shared with TRBD2. Unmatched junction bases numbered 8, after V lost 2 bases and J lost 5 bases. Germline V gene data show CDR1 as MNHEY and CDR2 as SVGAGI. The CDR3 runs 16 residues. The CDR3 loop reads CASSYRASGDKDTQYF. DNA for the CDR3: TGTGCCAGCAGTTACCGGGCTAGCGGGGATAAAGATACGCAGTATTTT.

This clone was counted between two and nine times. V and J are TRBV5-1 and TRBJ2-1; 10 nucleotides match TRBD2. V gave up 0 bases and J gave up 4 bases; unmatched junction bases: 4. Germline CDR1 SGHRS, CDR2 YFSETQ. This CDR3 spans 16 amino acids. The CDR3 region has the DNA TGCGCCAGCAGCTTGGGAACTAGCGGGAAATACAATGAGCAGTTCTTC. It specifies CASSLGTSGKYNEQFF.

This clone was seen a few times. The chain carries TRBV25-1 and TRBJ1-6; D is unresolved. Germline-derived CDR1 and CDR2 are MGHDK and SYGVNS. The CDR3 runs 13 residues. The V end was cut by 1 base, the J end by 8 bases, with 6 bases between. Written as DNA, the CDR3 is TGTGCCAGCAGTGAATCCGGGTATTCACCCCTCCACTTT. It codes for CASSESGYSPLHF.

The chain combines TRBV14 with TRBJ2-5; 8 nucleotides agree with TRBD1. The V gene end was trimmed by 2 bases and the J gene end by 5 bases; junction bases not matched to a gene: 7. This CDR3 is 15 amino acids long. CDR1 SGHDN and CDR2 FVKESK come from the germline V gene. CDR3: CASSQRQGARETQYF. In DNA form, the CDR3 reads TGTGCCAGCAGCCAACGTCAGGGGGCTCGGGAGACCCAGTACTTC.

This clone turned up a few times. The genes are TRBV7-2 and TRBJ2-7; the match to TRBD2 covers 11 bases. The CDR3 consists of 18 residues. Germline loops: CDR1 SGHTA, CDR2 FQGNSA. V lost 3 bases to trimming and J lost 3 bases; unmatched junction nucleotides: 13. The CDR3 sequence: CASSFRLAGGSALYEQYF. The CDR3 region has the DNA TGTGCCAGCAGCTTTCGTCTAGCGGGGGGATCCGCCCTCTACGAGCAGTACTTC.

The V gene is TRBV27, the J gene TRBJ2-7; 9 nucleotides match TRBD1. CDR3 size: 15 residues. Trimming removed 3 bases from V and 4 bases from J; junction bases left unmatched: 7. Germline loops: CDR1 MNHEY, CDR2 SMNVEV (reference sequence). CDR3 nucleotides: TGTGCCAGCAGTTTTGGGACAGGGAGGCAATACGAGCAGTACTTC. Protein: CASSFGTGRQYEQYF.

This clone was seen a few times. This sequence joins TRBV18 and TRBJ2-1; 7 bases align to TRBD2. Germline CDR1 KGHSH, CDR2 LQKENI. V lost 6 bases to trimming and J lost 7 bases; unmatched junction nucleotides: 21. This CDR3 is 18 amino acids long. The DNA of the CDR3 is TGTGCCAGCTCGTCCCGAGTTGGGGAGGGCCTCTTGTCGAATGAGCAGTTCTTC. Its translation is CASSSRVGEGLLSNEQFF.

A few counts support this clone. The V gene is TRBV9, the J gene TRBJ2-1; the match to TRBD2 covers 9 bases. The CDR3 length is 15 residues. J gave up 6 bases and V 1 base, and 5 bases lay outside the gene matches. Germline values: CDR1 SGDLS, CDR2 YYNGEE. The CDR3 spells CASSVTSGSPNEQFF. The CDR3 region has the DNA TGTGCCAGCAGCGTAACTAGCGGGTCCCCCAATGAGCAGTTCTTC.

The gene calls are TRBV5-1 and TRBJ2-3; D possibly corresponds to TRBD1 (5 bases). Germline CDR1 reads SGHRS; CDR2 reads YFSETQ. Trimming pared 2 bases from V and 0 bases from J, leaving 10 bases between. The CDR3 consists of 15 residues. The CDR3 region is CASSFQGTSTDTQYF. For the CDR3, the DNA is TGCGCCAGCAGCTTCCAGGGCACTAGCACAGATACGCAGTATTTT.

The genes are TRBV28 and TRBJ1-5; D possibly corresponds to TRBD1 (6 bases). The CDR3 is made up of 13 amino acids. From germline, CDR1 is MDHEN and CDR2 SYDVKM. V was clipped by 7 bases and J by 4 bases, with 11 bases between them. The DNA for the CDR3 is TGTGCCAGCAACTACAGGGTTAATCAGCCCCAGCATTTT. It translates to CASNYRVNQPQHF.

This clone appeared a few times. The V call is TRBV18, the J call TRBJ1-2; D remains ambiguous. Between the trimmed V and J ends, which lost 0 bases and 6 bases, there was a span of 11 bases. The CDR3 contains 14 residues. The germline V gene has CDR1 KGHSH and CDR2 LQKENI. The CDR3 DNA reads as TGTGCCAGCTCACCACCGGCAGTTTATAATGGCTACACCTTC. Its protein is CASSPPAVYNGYTF.

V usage is TRBV4-3 and J usage is TRBJ1-6; D is unclear. Germline assignment: CDR1 LGHNA and CDR2 YSLEER. CDR3 length equals 16 residues. V was trimmed by 3 bases and J by 11 bases, leaving 20 bases between them. For the CDR3, the DNA is TGCGCCAGCAGCCAGACGGCAGGCCCATCCTCAACACCCCTCCACTTT. It encodes CASSQTAGPSSTPLHF.

The J gene is TRBJ1-5, the V gene TRBV10-3, with D uncertain. V was clipped by 5 bases and J by 4 bases, with 9 bases between them. CDR3 size: 13 residues. Germline V gene lookup returns CDR1 ENHRY and CDR2 SYGVKD. This chain's CDR3 is CAISLDTNQPQHF. The CDR3 DNA reads as TGTGCCATCAGTTTAGACACGAATCAGCCCCAGCATTTT.

The chain couples TRBV9 to TRBJ2-1; 8 bases are shared with TRBD1. Germline CDR1 reads SGDLS; CDR2 reads YYNGEE. The CDR3 runs to 14 residues. V was clipped by 4 bases and J by 8 bases; unmatched bases: 8. The CDR3 reads CASSSRTGSYEQFF. DNA for the CDR3: TGTGCCAGCAGCTCCCGGACAGGGAGCTATGAGCAGTTCTTC.

The V gene is TRBV5-1, the J gene TRBJ2-7, with unresolved D. The CDR3 covers 15 residues. Germline V gene lookup returns CDR1 SGHRS and CDR2 YFSETQ. V lost 3 bases and J lost 6, with 19 bases in between. The CDR3 DNA reads TGCGCCAGCAGCTCGATGACAACTCGGTTTGGCGAGCAGTACTTC. Its protein product is CASSSMTTRFGEQYF.

This clone was counted only a few times. The genes are TRBV30 and TRBJ1-4; no clear D. This CDR3 has 12 amino acids. CDR1 is GTSNPN and CDR2 is SVGIG in the germline V gene (reference sequence). The CDR3 protein is CVLLHTNEKLFF. The CDR3 bases are TGTGTCCTGTTACACACTAATGAAAAACTGTTTTTT.

This chain uses TRBV7-9 with TRBJ2-4; perhaps TRBD1 as D (5 bases). This CDR3 is built from 12 residues. Germline V gene lookup returns CDR1 SEHNR and CDR2 FQNEAQ (reference sequence). V lost 2 bases to trimming and J lost 8 bases, with 7 bases between them. CDR3 sequence: CASSLQQDIQYF. CDR3 DNA sequence: TGTGCCAGCAGCTTACAACAGGACATTCAGTACTTC.

This clone turned up a few times. The chain recombines TRBV28 with TRBJ1-1, with no clear D. Trimming left V 10 bases short and J 3 bases short, with 12 bases between. The germline V gene encodes CDR1 MDHEN and CDR2 SYDVKM. The CDR3 is 12 residues long. CDR3 DNA: TGTGCCACGCTAGCTTTGGACACTGAAGCTTTCTTT. It translates to CATLALDTEAFF.

A few counts support this clone. This rearrangement joins TRBV14 to TRBJ2-5, with 8 bases aligning to TRBD1. Germline loops: CDR1 SGHDN, CDR2 FVKESK. This CDR3 has 15 amino acids. J was trimmed by 5 bases and V by 1 base; bases with no gene match: 6. CDR3 protein: CASSQVRQGRETQYF. The CDR3 region has the DNA TGTGCCAGCAGCCAAGTTCGACAGGGGCGGGAGACCCAGTACTTC.